One sample yielded the 16 T cell receptor beta chains listed below, sequenced in a study of a mutant IDH1 vaccine in newly diagnosed glioma listed by TCRdb under 2021. Which antigens these TCRs recognize remains unknown. According to the study, the label for this sample's time point signals: week 47, end of study. Each vaccine dose was 300 ug of a 20-mer mutant IDH1 peptide in Montanide, given subcutaneously with topical imiquimod. The method behind the library was the immunoSEQ multiplex PCR assay. The immuneACCESS repertoire file appears here via TCRdb, limited to in-frame rearrangements. These files lack a portion of the clones; in checked studies, under half of the deficit traces to unresolved V genes, and the cause of the others is not known. The table for this sample lists tens of thousands of clones; approximately 84% of them were counted only once. Together, the top ten hold 4.3% of the sample.

The sample in question was PBMCs, obtained from a glioma patient whose treatment included an IDH1 peptide vaccine. These receptors all stem from a woman in her thirties with glioma. Some clones in this sample may be carry-over from other donors' samples.

The rearrangement joins TRBV30 to TRBJ2-4, with D possibly matching TRBD2 (6 bases). CDR3 size: 12 residues. Looked up from germline, CDR1 is GTSNPN and CDR2 is SVGIG (reference sequence). V lost 2 bases and J lost 8, with 10 bases in between. The CDR3 loop is CAWSTPGDIQYF. The DNA for the CDR3 is TGTGCCTGGAGTACCCCGGGAGACATTCAGTACTTC. Together with reference TRBV30 and TRBJ2-4, the CDR3 gives the full variable domain: SQTIHQWPATLVQPVGSPLSLECTVEGTSNPNLYWYRQAAGRGLQLLFYSVGIGQISSEVPQNLSASRPQDRQFILSSKKLLLSDSGFYLCAWSTPGDIQYFGAGTRLSVL.

The rearrangement joins TRBV4-1 to TRBJ2-1; 9 bases fit TRBD1. The V gene's germline CDR1 is MGHRA and CDR2 YSYEKL. After removal of 5 bases from V and 8 bases from J, the junction contained 7 bases not matched to a gene. The CDR3 extends over 14 amino acids. This CDR3 is CASSIRDRVYEQFF. The CDR3 bases are TGCGCCAGCAGCATAAGGGACAGGGTATATGAGCAGTTCTTC.

This chain links TRBV4-1 with TRBJ2-7; the match to TRBD2 covers 12 bases. Germline CDR1 and CDR2: MGHRA and YSYEKL. Losses at the gene ends were 2 bases for V and 6 bases for J; bases not matched to a gene: 8. The CDR3 loop spans 16 amino acids. The CDR3 nucleotides are TGCGCCAGCAGCCAACGCCCCGGACTAGCGGGGAGCGAGCAGTACTTC. Translation: CASSQRPGLAGSEQYF.

This chain uses TRBV6-5 with TRBJ2-3; 8 nucleotides align to TRBD1. V lost 0 bases and J lost 15; bases outside the gene matches: 8. CDR3 length: 13 amino acids. Germline V CDR1 and CDR2: MNHEY, SVGAGI. CDR3 loop: CASSYSQGAGPYF. The CDR3 DNA reads TGTGCCAGCAGTTACTCCCAGGGGGCCGGTCCCTATTTT.

This CDR3 reads CASSQPGVGEQYF. CDR3 DNA: TGCGCCAGCAGCCAACCTGGGGTCGGCGAGCAGTACTTC. The V gene is TRBV4-1, the J gene TRBJ2-7; D gene unclear. V was trimmed by 2 bases and J by 6 bases, leaving 11 bases between them. CDR1 and CDR2 (germline): MGHRA, YSYEKL. The CDR3 covers 13 residues.

V and J are TRBV7-9 and TRBJ2-3; D perhaps matches TRBD1 (5 bases). Trimming stripped 5 bases from V and 1 base from J, with 13 bases between. CDR1 is SEHNR, CDR2 FQNEAQ, per germline (reference sequence). CDR3 size: 15 residues. The CDR3 protein is CASSQNSRGTDTQYF. The CDR3 bases are TGTGCCAGCAGCCAGAACTCCAGGGGCACAGATACGCAGTATTTT.

The V and J genes are TRBV15 and TRBJ2-7; 7 positions match TRBD2. Germline V gene lookup returns CDR1 LNHNV and CDR2 YYDKDF (reference sequence). This CDR3 spans 19 amino acids. V was clipped by 1 base and J by 4 bases; unmatched bases: 19. CDR3 loop: CATSRATPLWGGAGYEQYF. CDR3 nucleotides: TGTGCCACCAGCAGAGCCACTCCGCTTTGGGGAGGGGCGGGATACGAGCAGTACTTC.

This clone was seen a few times. The chain has TRBV10-1 and TRBJ1-5; D is unclear. Deletions cut 3 bases from V and 0 bases from J, with 0 bases between. Germline CDR1 is WNHNN and CDR2 is SYGVQD (reference sequence). The CDR3 loop spans 12 amino acids. The CDR3 is CASSDSNQPQHF. DNA of the CDR3: TGCGCCAGCAGTGATAGCAATCAGCCCCAGCATTTT.

CDR3 in DNA: TGTGCCATCAGTGTTAACAGGGGGGAGACCCAGTACTTC. This encodes CAISVNRGETQYF. The rearrangement links TRBV10-3 to TRBJ2-5; the match to TRBD1 covers 8 bases. The CDR3 has 13 residues. Germline CDR1 reads ENHRY; CDR2 reads SYGVKD. V shed 4 bases, J shed 5 bases, and the junction held 3 bases outside the gene matches.

This clone was picked up one time. This chain uses TRBV20-1 with TRBJ2-7; D is ambiguous. The CDR3 consists of 11 residues. V was trimmed by 6 bases and J by 3 bases, leaving 9 bases between them. Germline V gene data show CDR1 as DFQATT and CDR2 as SNEGSKA (reference sequence). The CDR3 loop is CSAPEDYEQYF. The DNA of the CDR3 is TGCAGTGCCCCAGAGGACTACGAGCAGTACTTC.

This chain links TRBV7-6 with TRBJ2-6, with TRBD1 matching over 8 bases. Germline lookup yields CDR1 SGHVS and CDR2 FNYEAQ. V lost 2 bases to trimming and J lost 1 base; unmatched junction nucleotides: 1. The CDR3 extends over 16 amino acids. CDR3 protein: CASSLRTGSGANVLTF. CDR3 nucleotides: TGTGCCAGCAGCTTACGGACAGGGTCTGGGGCCAACGTCCTGACTTTC.

J is TRBJ1-5 and V is TRBV6-1, with D hard to call. The CDR3 extends over 16 amino acids. In germline, CDR1 is MNHNS, CDR2 SASEGT. V dropped 1 base and J dropped 9 bases, with 19 bases sitting between them. The CDR3 reads CASSEDGVGLVGPQHF. In DNA, the CDR3 is TGTGCCAGCAGTGAAGATGGAGTAGGGTTGGTGGGGCCCCAGCATTTT.

The rearrangement links TRBV9 to TRBJ1-5; D unclear. Trimming took off 4 bases at V and 5 bases at J, with 10 bases between the two ends. This CDR3 comprises 13 residues. Looked up from germline, CDR1 is SGDLS and CDR2 is YYNGEE. The CDR3 coding sequence is TGTGCCAGCAGCCTAGCCCCCCATCAGCCCCAGCATTTT. It specifies CASSLAPHQPQHF.

The chain carries TRBV5-6 and TRBJ1-2; TRBD1 agrees at 10 bases. Looked up from germline, CDR1 is SGHDT and CDR2 is YYEEEE. V was clipped by 3 bases and J by 3 bases; unmatched bases: 5. The CDR3 has 15 residues. The CDR3 protein is CASSSATGGDYGYTF. As DNA, the CDR3 is TGTGCCAGCAGCTCAGCGACAGGGGGCGACTATGGCTACACCTTC.

The chain is built from TRBV27 and TRBJ1-4; D ambiguous. The CDR3 loop spans 12 amino acids. Germline assignment: CDR1 MNHEY and CDR2 SMNVEV (reference sequence). Between the trimmed V and J ends, which lost 5 bases and 7 bases, there was a span of 8 bases. This CDR3 is CASSPPSEKLFF. CDR3 nucleotides: TGTGCCAGCAGTCCCCCGAGTGAAAAACTGTTTTTT.

The CDR3 is CASSLGGYSEKLFF. The CDR3, as DNA: TGCGCCAGCAGCTTGGGGGGATACAGTGAAAAACTGTTTTTT. The rearrangement links TRBV5-1 to TRBJ1-4; no reliable D call. Germline CDR1 and CDR2: SGHRS and YFSETQ. The CDR3 is 14 residues long. V lost 0 bases, J lost 7 bases, and 10 bases lay in between.